These 13 T cell receptor beta chains were sequenced from one sample in a study of T cell repertoires in cytomegalovirus infection. TCRdb re-called the reads through MiXCR, storing one row per CDR3 protein. The table has roughly 720,000 distinct CDR3 sequences, 35% to 40% seen once; the top ten hold 2.5% to 3.5%. Material for sequencing was PBMCs. These receptors were collected from a human donor in good health (CMV status not recorded). Some clones in this sample may be carry-over from other donors' samples.

J is TRBJ2-5 and V is TRBV29-1, with D unresolved. V was clipped by 0 bases and J by 3 bases, with 8 bases between them. CDR1 and CDR2 (germline): SQVTM, ANQGSEA. The CDR3 runs 13 residues. The CDR3 protein is CSVEDGPEETQYF. The CDR3 DNA follows: TGCAGCGTTGAAGATGGGCCCGAAGAGACCCAGTACTTC.

This clonotype came up a few times. This chain joins TRBV7-8 and TRBJ2-3, with 9 bases that match TRBD1. Germline lookup yields CDR1 SGHVS and CDR2 FQNEAQ. The CDR3 contains 17 residues. V shed 5 bases, J shed 1 base, and the junction held 10 bases outside the gene matches. The CDR3 protein is CASSTPGQGTGTDTQYF. CDR3 DNA: TGTGCCAGCAGCACCCCGGGACAGGGAACTGGCACAGATACGCAGTATTTT.

The chain links TRBV28 to TRBJ1-1; no clear D gene. The V gene's germline CDR1 is MDHEN and CDR2 SYDVKM. The CDR3 loop spans 14 amino acids. Trimming left V 3 bases short and J 3 bases short, with 11 bases between. The chain's CDR3 is CASSFGVYHTEAFF. The DNA of the CDR3 is TGTGCCAGCAGTTTTGGGGTTTATCACACTGAAGCTTTCTTT.

The chain couples TRBV7-2 to TRBJ2-5; possible D gene TRBD2, 5 bases. The CDR3 extends over 15 amino acids. Germline-derived CDR1 and CDR2 are SGHTA and FQGNSA. The ends were cut back, 6 bases at V and 2 bases at J, with 16 bases in the middle. In DNA, the CDR3 is TGTGCCAGCAGTCTAGGACTTGGCGGACAAGAGACCCAGTACTTC. It yields the protein CASSLGLGGQETQYF.

The rearrangement links TRBV19 to TRBJ2-2; no firm D call. V shed 1 base and J shed 3 bases, with 6 bases lying between them. The CDR3 length is 14 residues. Germline values: CDR1 LNHDA, CDR2 SQIVND (reference sequence). CDR3 DNA sequence: TGTGCCAGTAGTATAGCACTGGACACCGGGGAGCTGTTTTTT. This translates into CASSIALDTGELFF.

CDR3 region: CASSLTGLAGLWGYEQYF. The CDR3 DNA follows: TGTGCCAGCAGTTTAACTGGACTAGCGGGCTTATGGGGCTACGAGCAGTACTTC. This chain connects TRBV27 to TRBJ2-7, with 11 bases lining up with TRBD2. V trimming: 2 bases; J trimming: 3 bases; junction bases outside the gene matches: 12. The CDR3 totals 18 residues. Germline values: CDR1 MNHEY, CDR2 SMNVEV (reference sequence).

This clonotype has a handful of counts. The V and J genes are TRBV24-1 and TRBJ2-5; D gene ambiguous. CDR1 is KGHDR, CDR2 SFDVKD, per germline. V was pared by 0 bases and J by 4 bases, with 5 bases between. The CDR3 extends over 13 amino acids. The chain's CDR3 is CATSDLGRETQYF. The CDR3 DNA is TGTGCCACCAGTGATTTGGGCCGAGAGACCCAGTACTTC.

The V call is TRBV28, the J call TRBJ1-2; D might be TRBD1 (6 bases). The V gene's germline CDR1 is MDHEN and CDR2 SYDVKM. CDR3 size: 14 residues. V was clipped by 6 bases and J by 0 bases, with 11 bases between them. The DNA for the CDR3 is TGTGCCAGCAGCGAGGGGGGGCCTAACTATGGCTACACCTTC. This sequence encodes CASSEGGPNYGYTF.

The chain is built from TRBV4-1 and TRBJ1-1, with D perhaps matching TRBD1 (5 bases). V gave up 4 bases and J gave up 0 bases, with 24 bases separating them. CDR1 MGHRA and CDR2 YSYEKL come from the germline V gene. There are 19 residues in the CDR3. The CDR3 coding sequence is TGCGCCAGCAGCCCGAAGGCAGGGCAGGGCAGGGTTTTGAACACTGAAGCTTTCTTT. Protein sequence: CASSPKAGQGRVLNTEAFF.

The chain combines TRBV29-1 with TRBJ1-1; maybe TRBD1 (6 bases). Per the germline V gene, CDR1 is SQVTM and CDR2 is ANQGSEA. Trimming cost V 6 bases and J 6 bases, with 8 bases left between them. The length of the CDR3 is 10 residues. CDR3 sequence reads: CSVSGAEAFF. In DNA, the CDR3 is TGCAGCGTCTCAGGGGCTGAAGCTTTCTTT.

This sequence joins TRBV6-6 and TRBJ2-1; tentatively, D is TRBD2 (6 bases). Germline-derived CDR1 and CDR2 are MNHNY and SVGAGI (reference sequence). The CDR3 totals 19 residues. Trimming stripped 7 bases from V and 1 base from J, with 26 bases between. The CDR3 loop reads CASTPLGGWVSGSYNEQFF. The CDR3 coding sequence is TGTGCCAGCACTCCTTTGGGGGGTTGGGTGAGCGGATCCTACAATGAGCAGTTCTTC.

This clonotype was counted many times. The genes are TRBV7-6 and TRBJ2-2; D not certain. Germline V gives CDR1 SGHVS, CDR2 FNYEAQ. The CDR3 covers 12 residues. V shed 6 bases and J shed 6 bases, with 8 bases lying between them. The CDR3 DNA is TGTGCCAGCAGACTCCTGCCCGGGGAGCTGTTTTTT. This encodes CASRLLPGELFF. The whole variable domain, remainder taken from reference TRBV7-6 and TRBJ2-2, is GAGVSQSPRYKVTKRGQDVALRCDPISGHVSLYWYRQALGQGPEFLTYFNYEAQQDKSGLPNDRFSAERPEGSISTLTIQRTEQRDSAMYRCASRLLPGELFFGEGSRLTVL.

The rearrangement joins TRBV15 to TRBJ2-7, with D perhaps matching TRBD2 (6 bases). The V gene's germline CDR1 is LNHNV and CDR2 YYDKDF (reference sequence). V gave up 2 bases and J gave up 0 bases, with 20 bases separating them. The CDR3 is 18 amino acids. CDR3 residues: CATSRPRRAGRSSYEQYF. Here the CDR3 DNA reads TGTGCCACCAGCAGACCCCGGAGGGCGGGACGTTCCTCCTACGAGCAGTACTTC.